These 8 T cell receptor beta chains were sequenced from one sample in a study of cytomegalovirus exposure and HLA in healthy donors (dated by TCRdb to about 2017). Library method: the immunoSEQ multiplex PCR assay. For the multiplex PCR, a mixture combining 60 forward primers for TCR Vbeta segments and 13 reverse primers for TCR Jbeta segments was used. The table comes from immuneACCESS by way of TCRdb, which keeps in-frame sequences with V and J called. Part of the clones is missing from these tables; in studies checked, under half for an unresolved V gene and the rest for unknown reasons. Recorded for this sample are hundreds of thousands of clones; 75% to 90% of them occurred a single time. The ten largest clones capture approximately 1% of the sample. Material: PBMCs. These receptors all come from a woman aged 18-29 years in good health and CMV-seronegative.

The rearrangement links TRBV6-5 to TRBJ1-5; perhaps TRBD1 as D (5 bases). Per the germline V gene, CDR1 is MNHEY and CDR2 is SVGAGI. Deletions cut 5 bases from V and 5 bases from J, with 13 bases between. The CDR3 covers 14 residues. The CDR3 DNA reads as TGTGCCAGCAGTAGTTATCCCAGGGATCAGCCCCAGCATTTT. This translates into CASSSYPRDQPQHF.

J is TRBJ1-3 and V is TRBV5-1; D is uncertain. This CDR3 has 15 residues. Per the germline V gene, CDR1 is SGHRS and CDR2 is YFSETQ. Trimming cost V 4 bases and J 3 bases, with 14 bases left between them. CDR3 loop: CASSPTGVDGNTIYF. CDR3 sequence (DNA): TGCGCCAGCAGCCCGACCGGAGTAGATGGAAACACCATATATTTT. The variable domain in full, with the rest retrieved from reference TRBV5-1 and TRBJ1-3, is KAGVTQTPRYLIKTRGQQVTLSCSPISGHRSVSWYQQTPGQGLQFLFEYFSETQRNKGNFPGRFSGRQFSNSRSEMNVSTLELGDSALYLCASSPTGVDGNTIYFGEGSWLTVV.

CDR3 amino acids: CASTAKARVNQPQHF. CDR3 sequence (DNA): TGTGCCAGTACTGCGAAAGCGAGGGTCAATCAGCCCCAGCATTTT. This chain connects TRBV19 to TRBJ1-5; no clear D gene. In germline, CDR1 is LNHDA, CDR2 SQIVND (reference sequence). V lost 7 bases and J 3 bases, leaving 16 bases between the germline ends. There are 15 residues in the CDR3. Based on the CDR3 plus reference TRBV19 and TRBJ1-5, the full variable domain is DGGITQSPKYLFRKEGQNVTLSCEQNLNHDAMYWYRQDPGQGLRLIYYSQIVNDFQKGDIAEGYSVSREKKESFPLTVTSAQKNPTAFYLCASTAKARVNQPQHFGDGTRLSIL.

The chain joins TRBV4-1 to TRBJ2-2; maybe TRBD1 (5 bases). V shed 0 bases and J shed 7 bases, with 18 bases lying between them. CDR1 is MGHRA and CDR2 is YSYEKL in the germline V gene. This CDR3 is 17 amino acids long. The CDR3 DNA is TGCGCCAGCAGCCAAGAGGGCGACCGCACAAGGGGCGGGGAGCTGTTTTTT. As protein: CASSQEGDRTRGGELFF.

This clone was found once. The sample contains more than one DNA sequence encoding this CDR3. The chain couples TRBV6-1 to TRBJ1-5, with 12 positions matching TRBD1. The germline V gene has CDR1 MNHNS and CDR2 SASEGT. This CDR3 spans 15 amino acids. V was clipped by 6 bases and J by 6 bases; unmatched bases: 6. CDR3 amino acids: CASRRGQGAVQPQHF. The CDR3 coding sequence is TGTGCCAGCAGGAGGGGACAGGGGGCGGTTCAGCCCCAGCATTTT.

The V gene is TRBV11-2, the J gene TRBJ2-7; D might be TRBD1 (5 bases). Germline V gives CDR1 SGHAT, CDR2 FQNNGV. The CDR3 extends over 15 amino acids. The V gene lost 4 bases and the J gene lost 2 bases, with 15 bases spanning the gap. The CDR3 region is CASSSSWGVAYEQYF. In nucleotides, the CDR3 is TGTGCCAGCAGCTCCTCCTGGGGCGTGGCCTACGAGCAGTACTTC.

The rearrangement joins TRBV4-2 to TRBJ2-3; 12 bases align to TRBD2. V shed 4 bases and J 6 bases; nucleotides not matched to a gene: 8. The CDR3 has 16 amino acids. From germline, CDR1 is LGHNA and CDR2 YNFKEQ. In DNA, the CDR3 is TGTGCCAGCAGCCTCCCGACTAGCGGGGGATCGGATACGCAGTATTTT. Protein product: CASSLPTSGGSDTQYF.

The chain carries TRBV6-5 and TRBJ2-1; 9 positions match TRBD1. The CDR3 runs 12 residues. Germline CDR1 reads MNHEY; CDR2 reads SVGAGI. V shed 6 bases and J 15 bases; nucleotides not matched to a gene: 9. The CDR3 here is CASRLGTGNLFF. The CDR3 nucleotides read TGTGCCAGCAGACTCGGGACAGGGAACCTGTTCTTC.